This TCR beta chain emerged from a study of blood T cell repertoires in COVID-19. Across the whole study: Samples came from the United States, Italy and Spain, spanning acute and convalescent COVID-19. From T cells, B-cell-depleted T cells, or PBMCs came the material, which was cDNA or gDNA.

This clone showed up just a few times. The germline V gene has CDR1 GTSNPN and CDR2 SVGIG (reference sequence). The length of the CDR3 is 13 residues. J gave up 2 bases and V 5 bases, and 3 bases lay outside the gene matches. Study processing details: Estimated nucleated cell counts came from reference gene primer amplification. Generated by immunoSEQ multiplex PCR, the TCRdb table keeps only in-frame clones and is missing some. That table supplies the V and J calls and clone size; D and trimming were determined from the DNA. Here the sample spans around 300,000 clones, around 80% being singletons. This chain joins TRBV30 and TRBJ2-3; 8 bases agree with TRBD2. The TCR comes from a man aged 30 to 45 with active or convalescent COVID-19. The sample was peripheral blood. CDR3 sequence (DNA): TGTGCCTGGGAAGCGGGGGCCACAGATACGCAGTATTTT. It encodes CAWEAGATDTQYF.